The clone carrying this T cell receptor (beta chain) has ten or more counts. The antigen is unknown. This specimen belongs to a study of tumor-infiltrating lymphocytes in primary liver carcinoma. Study summary: The patients presented with primary liver carcinoma, which was managed through surgical resection. Overall study findings and caveats: Reduced overlap was seen in tumor-adjacent and tumor-blood pairs versus tumor region pairs. Tumors and blood were compared for top-250-clone fraction, and tumors had the significantly higher value (p = 0.039).

Researchers generated TCR beta cDNA from 500 ng of total RNA, relying on a constant-region primer. Three nested multiplex PCR rounds, a slightly modified ARM-PCR method, built the TCR beta libraries. Each of the first two PCR rounds ran approximately 9 cycles with TRBV1-TRBV30 forward and C-beta reverse primers. TCRdb processed the multiplex PCR reads anew with MiXCR; each CDR3 protein has one entry. The table lists approximately 300,000 distinct CDR3 sequences, roughly 60% of them singletons. The researchers obtained blood RNA from unsorted whole blood and also extracted germline DNA. Every patient had chronic HBV infection and was treatment-naive. CDR1 is MGHRA and CDR2 is YSYEKL in the germline V gene. This CDR3 is 16 amino acids long. Trimming left V 0 bases short and J 4 bases short, with 13 bases between.

The specimen was peripheral blood. The sequence was obtained from a middle-aged man with primary liver carcinoma and hepatitis B virus infection. The V gene is TRBV4-1, the J gene TRBJ2-1, with D possibly TRBD2 on 6 matching bases. Here the CDR3 reads CASSQDAAGIYNEQFF. The CDR3 DNA sequence: TGCGCCAGCAGCCAAGATGCTGCGGGAATATACAATGAGCAGTTCTTC.